The clone carrying this TCR beta chain has a handful of counts. Its antigen is still unknown. This record comes from a study of chemoradiotherapy in HPV16-positive cancers. From germline, CDR1 is MRHNA and CDR2 SNTAGT. V gave up 0 bases and J gave up 7 bases, with 13 bases separating them. The CDR3 has 15 amino acids. The study, taken as a whole, reports: Non-HPV-specific T cells did not expand in tumors during treatment, whereas candidate HPV-specific clones and E7-related motifs did. For HPV16-positive patients, expanding HPV-responsive T cells associated with longer recurrence-free survival. Only two HPV16-positive patients supplied the functional HPV-specificity definition.

Sequenced by immunoSEQ multiplex PCR; TCRdb stores in-frame clones only, minus some. The table has 1,500 to 2,000 clones, more than 70% seen once. This receptor was taken from a human donor with HPV-associated anogenital cancer. This sample comprised tumor tissue, obtained from a patient who underwent chemoradiotherapy. This rearrangement joins TRBV6-4 to TRBJ2-1; D perhaps matches TRBD1 (6 bases). The CDR3 nucleotides are TGTGCCAGCAGTGACTCGCAGGGGACCGGGAATGAGCAGTTCTTC. Translated, it gives CASSDSQGTGNEQFF.